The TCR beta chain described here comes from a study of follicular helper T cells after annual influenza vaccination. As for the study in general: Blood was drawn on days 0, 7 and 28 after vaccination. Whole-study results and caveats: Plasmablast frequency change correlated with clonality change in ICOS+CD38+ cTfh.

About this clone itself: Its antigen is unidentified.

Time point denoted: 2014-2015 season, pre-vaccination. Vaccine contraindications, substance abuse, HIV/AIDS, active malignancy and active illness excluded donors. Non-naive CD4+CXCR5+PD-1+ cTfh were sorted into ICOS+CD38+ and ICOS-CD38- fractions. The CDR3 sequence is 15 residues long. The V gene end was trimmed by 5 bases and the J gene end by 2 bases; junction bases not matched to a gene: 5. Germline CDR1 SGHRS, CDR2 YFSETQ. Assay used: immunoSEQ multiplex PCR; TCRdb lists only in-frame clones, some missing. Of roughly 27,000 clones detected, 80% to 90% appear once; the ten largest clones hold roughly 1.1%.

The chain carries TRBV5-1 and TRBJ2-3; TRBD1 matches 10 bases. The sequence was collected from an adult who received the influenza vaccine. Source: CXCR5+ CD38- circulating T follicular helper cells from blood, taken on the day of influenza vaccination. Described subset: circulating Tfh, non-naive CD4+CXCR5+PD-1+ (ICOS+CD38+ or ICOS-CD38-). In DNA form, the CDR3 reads TGCGCCAGCAGTAAGGGACAGGGGCTCACAGATACGCAGTATTTT. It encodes CASSKGQGLTDTQYF. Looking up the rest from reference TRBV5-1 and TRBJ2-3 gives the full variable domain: KAGVTQTPRYLIKTRGQQVTLSCSPISGHRSVSWYQQTPGQGLQFLFEYFSETQRNKGNFPGRFSGRQFSNSRSEMNVSTLELGDSALYLCASSKGQGLTDTQYFGPGTRLTVL.